The 24 T cell receptor beta chains in this list originate from one sample, sequenced in a study of T cell responses to AZD1222 COVID-19 vaccine. Sequenced by immunoSEQ multiplex PCR; TCRdb stores in-frame clones only, minus some. Seen here are about 160,000 clones, more than 80% observed once, and the top ten hold around 6.9%. Sequencing used peripheral blood, obtained on day 0 of AZD1222 vaccination. Receptors originate from an adult in good health.

V and J are TRBV21-1 and TRBJ2-7. TRBV21-1 counts as a pseudogene. The CDR3 runs to 13 residues. The CDR3 nucleotides are TGTGCCAGCAGCAAACGGCCCTGGCGCGAGCAGTACTTC. This codes for CASSKRPWREQYF.

In its sample, this clone was seen a few times. The chain has TRBV6-5 and TRBJ1-2; the match to TRBD1 covers 10 bases. The CDR3 runs 16 residues. Unmatched junction bases numbered 13, after V lost 4 bases and J lost 8 bases. The germline CDR1 and CDR2 sequences are MNHEY and SVGAGI. Here the CDR3 DNA reads TGTGCCAGCAGTTCGGGACAGGGGATCTTGTCGTACGGCTACACCTTC. Protein: CASSSGQGILSYGYTF.

This sequence joins TRBV6-2 or TRBV6-3 and TRBJ1-1, with D hard to call. Germline V gene lookup returns CDR1 MNHEY and CDR2 SVGEGT. CDR3 length: 14 amino acids. The V end lost 6 bases, the J end lost 1 base, and 12 bases lay between the germline ends. In DNA, the CDR3 is TGTGCCAGCAGCTATACGCTGGGGAACACTGAAGCTTTCTTT. It codes for CASSYTLGNTEAFF.

The count of this clone is one. This chain links TRBV5-6 with TRBJ2-7, with a possible D match to TRBD1 (5 bases). The V end was cut by 3 bases, the J end by 2 bases, with 9 bases between. The CDR3 spans 13 residues. CDR1 is SGHDT and CDR2 is YYEEEE in the germline V gene. CDR3 in amino acids: CASSWGQAYEQYV. The CDR3 bases are TGTGCCAGCAGCTGGGGCCAGGCCTACGAGCAGTACGTC.

The chain employs TRBV7-8 and TRBJ1-1; 11 bases match TRBD1. Trimming cost V 6 bases and J 5 bases; bases outside gene matches: 2. Germline-derived CDR1 and CDR2 are SGHVS and FQNEAQ. CDR3 length: 13 residues. The CDR3 DNA is TGTGCCAGCAGGGACAGGGGGCGAACTGAAGCTTTCTTT. Translation: CASRDRGRTEAFF.

The genes are TRBV18 and TRBJ2-7; 9 bases fit TRBD1. The CDR3 runs 13 residues. V shed 3 bases, J shed 6 bases, and the junction held 3 bases outside the gene matches. Per germline, CDR1 KGHSH and CDR2 LQKENI. CDR3 sequence reads: CASSPGTGSEQYV. The DNA of the CDR3 is TGTGCCAGCTCACCTGGGACAGGGTCCGAGCAGTACGTC.

The rearrangement joins TRBV7-2 to TRBJ1-2, with TRBD1 matching 11 bases. The CDR3 has 17 residues. Germline CDR1 SGHTA, CDR2 FQGNSA. J was trimmed by 4 bases and V by 2 bases; bases with no gene match: 9. CDR3 DNA: TGTGCCAGCAGCTTATTCGGAGGACAGGGGGCTACCTATGGCTACACCTTC. This translates into CASSLFGGQGATYGYTF. Full variable domain (rest looked up from reference TRBV7-2 and TRBJ1-2): GAGVSQSPSNKVTEKGKDVELRCDPISGHTALYWYRQSLGQGLEFLIYFQGNSAPDKSGLPSDRFSAERTGGSVSTLTIQRTQQEDSAVYLCASSLFGGQGATYGYTFGSGTRLTVV.

The V and J genes are TRBV4-3 and TRBJ2-7, with 7 bases fitting TRBD2. CDR1 LGHNA and CDR2 YSLEER come from the germline V gene. V lost 0 bases and J lost 0; bases outside the gene matches: 5. The CDR3 is 16 amino acids. CDR3 DNA: TGCGCCAGCAGCCAAGATTCGACTAGCCACTCCTACGAGCAGTACTTC. The encoded protein is CASSQDSTSHSYEQYF.

The chain links TRBV9 to TRBJ2-5, with D unclear. This CDR3 comprises 13 residues. Germline CDR1 and CDR2: SGDLS and YYNGEE. The germline V and J ends were trimmed by 2 bases and 4 bases, with 9 bases remaining between them. The CDR3 loop reads CASSVAEAETQYF. The CDR3 DNA reads TGTGCCAGCAGCGTGGCAGAGGCAGAGACCCAGTACTTC.

The V gene is TRBV19, the J gene TRBJ1-2, with 8 bases matching TRBD1. Germline V gene lookup returns CDR1 LNHDA and CDR2 SQIVND (reference sequence). V shed 6 bases, J shed 4 bases, and the junction held 7 bases outside the gene matches. This CDR3 spans 14 amino acids. Here the CDR3 reads CASSEQGVGYGYTF. CDR3 DNA sequence: TGTGCCAGTAGCGAACAGGGGGTCGGCTATGGCTACACCTTC.

This chain uses TRBV12-3 or TRBV12-4 with TRBJ1-6, with D possibly being TRBD1 (5 bases). This CDR3 is built from 13 residues. V lost 4 bases and J lost 6, with 7 bases in between. CDR3 nucleotide sequence: TGTGCCAGCAGTTCCCAGGGTAATTCACCCCTCCACTTT. This sequence encodes CASSSQGNSPLHF.

J is TRBJ1-6 and V is TRBV9, with no clear D. V was pared by 0 bases and J by 5 bases, with 6 bases between. CDR3 length: 14 residues. Per the germline V gene, CDR1 is SGDLS and CDR2 is YYNGEE. The CDR3 region has the DNA TGTGCCAGCAGCGTAGCACAAAATAATTCACCCCTCCACTTT. This translates into CASSVAQNNSPLHF.

The chain combines TRBV11-3 with TRBJ2-1; D might be TRBD1 (5 bases). Germline V gene sequence: CDR1 SGHNT, CDR2 YENEEA. This CDR3 has 13 residues. Trimming took off 5 bases at V and 6 bases at J, with 11 bases between the two ends. CDR3 nucleotides: TGTGCCAGCAGCCACCGACAGTCCAATGAGCAGTTCTTC. It codes for CASSHRQSNEQFF.

The chain carries TRBV7-9 and TRBJ2-7; the D gene is possibly TRBD1 (6 bases). The CDR3 length is 12 residues. Germline CDR1 reads SEHNR; CDR2 reads FQNEAQ (reference sequence). V lost 2 bases and J 6 bases, leaving 8 bases between the germline ends. The CDR3, as DNA: TGTGCCAGCAGCTTATTAGGGGGCGAGCAGTACTTC. It specifies CASSLLGGEQYF.

This chain uses TRBV28 with TRBJ2-1; maybe TRBD1 (6 bases). From germline, CDR1 is MDHEN and CDR2 SYDVKM. V lost 2 bases to trimming and J lost 2 bases, with 7 bases between them. This CDR3 region has 14 residues. In DNA form, the CDR3 reads TGTGCCAGCAGTTTACAGGGGACCTACAATGAGCAGTTCTTC. Translation: CASSLQGTYNEQFF.

This chain uses TRBV28 with TRBJ1-3; D might be TRBD1 (6 bases). The CDR3 consists of 12 residues. Germline V gene data show CDR1 as MDHEN and CDR2 as SYDVKM. The V end lost 6 bases, the J end lost 16 bases, and 19 bases lay between the germline ends. The CDR3 sequence is CASRPGHGSRYF. The CDR3, as DNA: TGTGCCAGCAGGCCGGGACACGGTAGTAGGTATTTT.

The chain is built from TRBV7-9 and TRBJ1-2, with a weak D call TRBD1 (6 bases). The CDR3 runs 12 residues. The V end lost 5 bases, the J end lost 9 bases, and 13 bases lay between the germline ends. Germline V gene data show CDR1 as SEHNR and CDR2 as FQNEAQ (reference sequence). The CDR3 spells CASSRDRSSYTF. The CDR3 region has the DNA TGTGCCAGCAGCCGAGACAGGTCGAGCTACACCTTC.

The V and J genes are TRBV6-5 and TRBJ1-5; D gene unclear. The V end lost 5 bases, the J end lost 2 bases, and 10 bases lay between the germline ends. There are 14 residues in the CDR3. Germline V gene lookup returns CDR1 MNHEY and CDR2 SVGAGI. CDR3 in DNA: TGTGCCAGCAGTCAGATGAGGGGCAATCAGCCCCAGCATTTT. Protein product: CASSQMRGNQPQHF.

J is TRBJ1-4 and V is TRBV28; D unresolved. V lost 6 bases and J 7 bases, leaving 9 bases between the germline ends. Germline values: CDR1 MDHEN, CDR2 SYDVKM. The CDR3 spans 12 residues. CDR3 in amino acids: CASRQSSEKLFF. In DNA, the CDR3 is TGTGCCAGCAGACAGTCGTCTGAAAAACTGTTTTTT.

This chain links TRBV13 with TRBJ2-5; a weak D match, TRBD2 (6 bases). Trimming stripped 5 bases from V and 7 bases from J, with 17 bases between. The CDR3 loop spans 14 amino acids. The germline V gene encodes CDR1 PRHDT and CDR2 FYEKMQ (reference sequence). The CDR3 region is CASSAGLTRGTQYF. The CDR3 DNA sequence: TGTGCCAGCAGCGCAGGACTAACAAGGGGGACCCAGTACTTC.

This chain uses TRBV21-1 with TRBJ2-5; the table gives TRBD2 as D, unverified against the DNA. TRBV21-1 is deemed a pseudogene. The CDR3 is 16 amino acids. CDR3 sequence (DNA): TGTGCCAGCAGCATACCGGGACTAGCGGAACAAGAGACCCAGTACTTC. Encoded protein: CASSIPGLAEQETQYF.

J is TRBJ2-5 and V is TRBV30; D remains unclear. CDR1 GTSNPN and CDR2 SVGIG come from the germline V gene (reference sequence). V was shortened by 0 bases and J by 2 bases, with 10 bases between the two germline ends. CDR3 length: 14 residues. The CDR3 region has the DNA TGTGCCTGGAGTGTGTTTACTGGTCAAGAGACCCAGTACTTC. It encodes CAWSVFTGQETQYF. The whole variable domain, filled in from reference TRBV30 and TRBJ2-5, reads SQTIHQWPATLVQPVGSPLSLECTVEGTSNPNLYWYRQAAGRGLQLLFYSVGIGQISSEVPQNLSASRPQDRQFILSSKKLLLSDSGFYLCAWSVFTGQETQYFGPGTRLLVL.

The chain has TRBV10-3 and TRBJ2-7, with 7 bases aligning to TRBD1. Unmatched junction bases numbered 6, after V lost 3 bases and J lost 4 bases. This CDR3 has 14 amino acids. Germline assignment: CDR1 ENHRY and CDR2 SYGVKD. The CDR3 DNA is TGTGCCATCAGTGACCACTTGGGACAGTACGAGCAGTACTTC. Translation gives CAISDHLGQYEQYF.

The chain is built from TRBV5-5 and TRBJ2-5; D possibly corresponds to TRBD2 (5 bases). This CDR3 spans 13 amino acids. Germline V lookup: CDR1 SGHKS, CDR2 YYEKEE (reference sequence). Trimming pared 3 bases from V and 2 bases from J, leaving 8 bases between. Here the CDR3 reads CASSSPGQETQYF. The CDR3 region has the DNA TGTGCCAGCAGCTCTCCGGGACAAGAGACCCAGTACTTC.